The 22 T cell receptor beta chains presented below share a single source sample, sequenced in a study of T cell responses to AZD1222 COVID-19 vaccine. TCRdb's table, derived via immunoSEQ multiplex PCR, lists solely in-frame clones and lacks some. The sample holds fewer than 150,000 clones, about 90% seen once. Sequencing used peripheral blood, obtained on day 0 of AZD1222 vaccination. The receptors originated from an adult in good health.

The V gene is TRBV5-6, the J gene TRBJ1-3; D remains unclear. Trimming cost V 4 bases and J 1 base, with 15 bases left between them. Germline V gene sequence: CDR1 SGHDT, CDR2 YYEEEE. The CDR3 is 16 residues long. The CDR3, as DNA: TGTGCCAGCAGCGCGGTGTCAAAATCTTCTGGAAACACCATATATTTT. Protein sequence: CASSAVSKSSGNTIYF.

V and J are TRBV18 and TRBJ2-7; 7 positions match TRBD2. The CDR3 length is 16 residues. The germline gives CDR1 KGHSH, CDR2 LQKENI. The J segment lost 3 bases and the V segment lost 6 bases, leaving 14 bases of the junction unmatched. CDR3 nucleotides: TGTGCCAGCTCTCTCGGGGAGGGGCGAGTCTACTACGAGCAGTACTTC. Its translation: CASSLGEGRVYYEQYF.

The rearrangement uses TRBV28 and TRBJ1-2; TRBD1 might be the D (5 bases). Trimming cost V 3 bases and J 5 bases, with 13 bases left between them. Germline CDR1 and CDR2: MDHEN and SYDVKM. The CDR3 extends over 14 amino acids. CDR3 loop: CASSFGANRYGYTF. CDR3 bases: TGTGCCAGCAGTTTTGGGGCCAACCGATATGGCTACACCTTC.

This chain uses TRBV5-1 with TRBJ2-5, with TRBD1 matching 10 bases. Germline values: CDR1 SGHRS, CDR2 YFSETQ. The CDR3 is 14 amino acids. V shed 4 bases, J shed 7 bases, and the junction held 7 bases outside the gene matches. Here the CDR3 reads CASSETGGEVTQYF. The CDR3 nucleotides are TGCGCCAGCAGCGAGACAGGGGGCGAGGTGACCCAGTACTTC.

The V gene is TRBV5-6, the J gene TRBJ1-5; 7 bases are shared with TRBD1. CDR1 is SGHDT and CDR2 is YYEEEE in the germline V gene. This CDR3 is built from 19 residues. Germline trimming cut 4 bases from V and 4 bases from J; bases unmatched to any gene: 20. The CDR3 DNA sequence: TGTGCCAGCAGCCCGCAGGGGGAAGGACCCCTGATATTAAATCAGCCCCAGCATTTT. Its protein is CASSPQGEGPLILNQPQHF.

The chain carries TRBV7-2 and TRBJ2-5; possibly TRBD2 for D (5 bases). The V and J ends lost 1 base and 6 bases respectively, with 18 bases between them. Germline V gives CDR1 SGHTA, CDR2 FQGNSA. The CDR3 contains 16 residues. The DNA of the CDR3 is TGTGCCAGCAGCTTAGACGCCGCGCGGGTTGGAAAGACCCAGTACTTC. This translates into CASSLDAARVGKTQYF.

The CDR3: CASSLTERGELFF. The CDR3 DNA follows: TGTGCCAGCAGTCTGACAGAGCGCGGGGAGCTGTTTTTT. The V call is TRBV6-4, the J call TRBJ2-2; D may be TRBD1 (5 bases). The CDR3 sequence is 13 residues long. V was trimmed by 5 bases and J by 7 bases, leaving 11 bases between them. Germline lookup yields CDR1 MRHNA and CDR2 SNTAGT.

V gene TRBV18 combines with J gene TRBJ2-2, with unresolved D. The germline gives CDR1 KGHSH, CDR2 LQKENI. V was clipped by 3 bases and J by 7 bases, with 6 bases between them. This CDR3 comprises 12 residues. The CDR3 bases are TGTGCCAGCTCACCCCTTGTCGGGGAGCTGTTTTTT. This sequence encodes CASSPLVGELFF.

The V and J genes are TRBV7-3 and TRBJ2-5; D may be TRBD1 (5 bases). The CDR3 loop spans 14 amino acids. The V gene lost 6 bases and the J gene lost 5 bases, with 16 bases spanning the gap. Germline V gives CDR1 SGHTA, CDR2 FQGTGA. The CDR3 sequence: CASSLTGARETQYF. DNA for the CDR3: TGTGCCAGCAGTCTAACAGGAGCTCGGGAGACCCAGTACTTC.

V is TRBV5-1 and J is TRBJ2-7, with no clear D. Germline V gene sequence: CDR1 SGHRS, CDR2 YFSETQ. V gave up 4 bases and J gave up 3 bases, with 8 bases separating them. The CDR3 sequence is 12 residues long. Here the CDR3 reads CASSRGYYEQYF. In DNA, the CDR3 is TGCGCCAGCAGCCGTGGTTACTACGAGCAGTACTTC. The whole variable domain, remainder taken from reference TRBV5-1 and TRBJ2-7, is KAGVTQTPRYLIKTRGQQVTLSCSPISGHRSVSWYQQTPGQGLQFLFEYFSETQRNKGNFPGRFSGRQFSNSRSEMNVSTLELGDSALYLCASSRGYYEQYFGPGTRLTVT.

The chain joins TRBV7-9 to TRBJ1-6; D not resolved. The CDR3 is 17 amino acids. V was trimmed by 1 base and J by 2 bases, leaving 12 bases between them. From germline, CDR1 is SEHNR and CDR2 FQNEAQ (reference sequence). The CDR3 bases are TGTGCCAGCAGCTTAGTTGATCACGGTCCCTATAATTCACCCCTCCACTTT. It is translated as CASSLVDHGPYNSPLHF.

This rearrangement joins TRBV10-1 to TRBJ1-4, with D maybe TRBD1 (6 bases). Per the germline V gene, CDR1 is WNHNN and CDR2 is SYGVQD (reference sequence). This CDR3 is 17 amino acids long. The V end lost 0 bases, the J end lost 1 base, and 12 bases lay between the germline ends. The CDR3 sequence: CASSESRGAGTNEKLFF. As DNA, the CDR3 is TGCGCCAGCAGTGAGTCCCGGGGGGCTGGAACTAATGAAAAACTGTTTTTT.

The CDR3 region is CASSGWGTQKETQYF. As DNA, the CDR3 is TGTGCCAGTAGTGGGTGGGGGACACAAAAAGAGACCCAGTACTTC. The chain employs TRBV19 and TRBJ2-5, with D perhaps TRBD1 (6 bases). Germline CDR1 and CDR2: LNHDA and SQIVND (reference sequence). The CDR3 spans 15 residues. V was trimmed by 5 bases and J by 3 bases, leaving 16 bases between them. The full variable domain, with the rest looked up from reference TRBV19 and TRBJ2-5, is DGGITQSPKYLFRKEGQNVTLSCEQNLNHDAMYWYRQDPGQGLRLIYYSQIVNDFQKGDIAEGYSVSREKKESFPLTVTSAQKNPTAFYLCASSGWGTQKETQYFGPGTRLLVL.

J is TRBJ1-1 and V is TRBV7-8, with D possibly matching TRBD1 (5 bases). V was clipped by 0 bases and J by 0 bases, with 5 bases between them. Per germline, CDR1 SGHVS and CDR2 FQNEAQ. This CDR3 is 14 amino acids long. CDR3 bases: TGTGCCAGCAGCTTAGCGGGGGTGAACACTGAAGCTTTCTTT. Translating gives CASSLAGVNTEAFF.

The CDR3 sequence: CATTENSNQPQHF. The CDR3 DNA sequence: TGTGCCACGACAGAGAATAGCAATCAGCCCCAGCATTTT. The genes are TRBV7-2 and TRBJ1-5; tentatively, D is TRBD1 (5 bases). Germline V gene lookup returns CDR1 SGHTA and CDR2 FQGNSA. The CDR3 runs to 13 residues. The ends were cut back, 10 bases at V and 0 bases at J, with 10 bases in the middle.

The rearrangement links TRBV2 to TRBJ1-2; TRBD1 agrees at 9 bases. Germline CDR1 SNHLY, CDR2 FYNNEI. V gave up 1 base and J gave up 6 bases; unmatched junction bases: 3. The CDR3 extends over 14 amino acids. CDR3 bases: TGTGCCAGCAGTGAAGGGGACAGGGTTGATGGCTACACCTTC. As protein: CASSEGDRVDGYTF.

The rearrangement joins TRBV5-1 to TRBJ2-5, with D perhaps matching TRBD2 (7 bases). The CDR3 is 15 amino acids. Germline V gene sequence: CDR1 SGHRS, CDR2 YFSETQ. V was clipped by 3 bases and J by 5 bases, with 17 bases between them. Here the CDR3 reads CASSSDLGRGETQYF. The CDR3 nucleotides read TGCGCCAGCAGCTCTGACCTGGGGAGGGGGGAGACCCAGTACTTC.

The DNA of the CDR3 is TGTGCCATCAAGCCTAGCGGGAGCCCCTCCTACAATGAGCAGTTCTTC. Translated: CAIKPSGSPSYNEQFF. V and J are TRBV10-3 and TRBJ2-1; 10 bases line up with TRBD2. The CDR3 consists of 16 residues. Germline CDR1 reads ENHRY; CDR2 reads SYGVKD. V lost 7 bases, J lost 0 bases, and 6 bases stayed unmatched.

This chain joins TRBV7-2 and TRBJ2-7; TRBD2 aligns across 16 bases. Germline assignment: CDR1 SGHTA and CDR2 FQGNSA. V trimming: 5 bases; J trimming: 6 bases; junction bases outside the gene matches: 7. This CDR3 comprises 16 residues. The CDR3 region is CASSTGLAGGPGEQYF. CDR3 nucleotide sequence: TGTGCCAGCAGCACGGGACTAGCGGGAGGGCCGGGCGAGCAGTACTTC.

J is TRBJ1-5 and V is TRBV4-3; tentatively, D is TRBD1 (6 bases). Germline V lookup: CDR1 LGHNA, CDR2 YSLEER. V gave up 0 bases and J gave up 2 bases, with 11 bases separating them. The CDR3 length is 16 residues. CDR3 in DNA: TGCGCCAGCAGCCAAGATCTGGGGGCGCGCAATCAGCCCCAGCATTTT. It specifies CASSQDLGARNQPQHF.

V is TRBV5-5 and J is TRBJ2-7; TRBD1 matches 8 bases. V lost 5 bases, J lost 2 bases, and 9 bases stayed unmatched. From germline, CDR1 is SGHKS and CDR2 YYEKEE (reference sequence). CDR3 length: 15 residues. CDR3 residues: CASRTSGDRTYEQYF. The CDR3 DNA follows: TGTGCCAGCAGAACTTCGGGGGACAGGACCTACGAGCAGTACTTC.

This chain links TRBV6-6 with TRBJ2-1; perhaps D is TRBD1 or TRBD2 (5 bases each). V was pared by 0 bases and J by 5 bases, with 5 bases between. The CDR3 has 13 amino acids. CDR1 MNHNY and CDR2 SVGAGI come from the germline V gene (reference sequence). CDR3 nucleotides: TGTGCCAGCAGTTACTCGGGGGACAATGAGCAGTTCTTC. Its translation is CASSYSGDNEQFF.